The 15 T cell receptor beta chains below all came from one sample that was sequenced in a study of blood T cell repertoires in COVID-19. Sequencing was performed with immunoSEQ multiplex PCR; in TCRdb, only in-frame clones are kept and a portion is missing. The repertoire includes about 190,000 clones, 84% of them detected once, and approximately 5% sits in the top ten. Material for sequencing was peripheral blood. Every receptor here comes from a woman aged 70-85 years with active or convalescent COVID-19.

This chain uses TRBV5-6 with TRBJ1-1, with D perhaps TRBD1 (5 bases). Between the trimmed V and J ends, which lost 0 bases and 7 bases, there was a span of 16 bases. CDR1 SGHDT and CDR2 YYEEEE come from the germline V gene. The CDR3 length is 15 residues. CDR3 coding DNA: TGTGCCAGCAGCTTGGTCGGGGGGACTGCGGTTGAAGCTTTCTTT. It specifies CASSLVGGTAVEAFF.

The chain joins TRBV9 to TRBJ1-6, with 8 bases aligning to TRBD1. Germline lookup yields CDR1 SGDLS and CDR2 YYNGEE. This CDR3 is 15 amino acids long. With 4 bases clipped from V and 7 bases from J, the junction kept 7 bases outside the gene matches. In DNA, the CDR3 is TGTGCCAGCAGCACTCGGACAGGGCAAAATTCACCCCTCCACTTT. This sequence encodes CASSTRTGQNSPLHF.

This clone has ten or more counts. The chain combines TRBV18 with TRBJ1-2, with TRBD1 as a possible D gene (6 bases). Trimming removed 3 bases from V and 1 base from J, with 12 bases in between. The CDR3 totals 15 residues. The germline V gene has CDR1 KGHSH and CDR2 LQKENI. Here the CDR3 reads CASSPREGGNYGYTF. CDR3 coding DNA: TGTGCCAGCTCACCCAGGGAAGGGGGTAACTATGGCTACACCTTC.

This clone is a singleton in its sample. The V and J genes are TRBV3-1 (or the pseudogene TRBV3-2) and TRBJ2-3, with D possibly matching TRBD2 (6 bases). Trimming shortened V by 1 base and J by 0 bases, and 11 bases separated the two germline ends. Germline CDR1 LGHDT, CDR2 YNNKEL (reference sequence). CDR3 size: 16 residues. The CDR3: CASSQALATSTDTQYF. CDR3 DNA sequence: TGTGCCAGCAGCCAAGCCCTAGCGACTAGCACAGATACGCAGTATTTT.

The V call is TRBV19, the J call TRBJ1-1, with 9 nucleotides matching TRBD1. CDR3 length equals 15 residues. The V and J ends lost 5 bases and 0 bases, in that order; junction bases with no gene match: 4. Germline V gives CDR1 LNHDA, CDR2 SQIVND (reference sequence). CDR3 sequence reads: CASSRDRDVNTEAFF. The CDR3 DNA is TGTGCCAGTAGTCGGGACAGGGACGTGAACACTGAAGCTTTCTTT.

DNA for the CDR3: TGTGCCAGCAGTTTAGGACTAGCGGGAGGCCAAGAGACCCAGTACTTC. Protein sequence: CASSLGLAGGQETQYF. This chain joins TRBV28 and TRBJ2-5, with 14 nucleotides matching TRBD2. Germline V gene lookup returns CDR1 MDHEN and CDR2 SYDVKM. Unmatched junction bases numbered 0, after V lost 2 bases and J lost 1 base. The CDR3 spans 16 residues.

The chain employs TRBV6-5 and TRBJ1-1; 9 bases map to TRBD1. The germline CDR1 and CDR2 sequences are MNHEY and SVGAGI. This CDR3 has 14 amino acids. V was pared by 7 bases and J by 5 bases, with 8 bases of the junction left unmatched. This chain's CDR3 is CASTRDRVGTEAFF. As DNA, the CDR3 is TGTGCCAGCACCCGGGACAGGGTAGGGACTGAAGCTTTCTTT.

The gene calls are TRBV7-6 and TRBJ2-7, with 10 positions matching TRBD2. CDR1 and CDR2 from the germline V gene are SGHVS and FNYEAQ. CDR3 length equals 14 residues. After removal of 2 bases from V and 6 bases from J, the junction contained 4 bases not matched to a gene. The DNA of the CDR3 is TGTGCCAGCAGCTTATCGGGACTAGCGATCGAGCAGTACTTC. Its protein is CASSLSGLAIEQYF.

This chain links TRBV19 with TRBJ2-3, with 13 bases that match TRBD2. The V gene end was trimmed by 2 bases and the J gene end by 2 bases; junction bases not matched to a gene: 7. Germline V gives CDR1 LNHDA, CDR2 SQIVND (reference sequence). CDR3 length equals 18 residues. The CDR3 reads CASSIKVGLAGLTDTQYF. CDR3 nucleotide sequence: TGTGCCAGTAGTATAAAGGTGGGACTAGCGGGGCTCACAGATACGCAGTATTTT.

The V gene is TRBV3-1 (or the pseudogene TRBV3-2), the J gene TRBJ2-5; a possible D gene is TRBD1 (5 bases). The germline V gene has CDR1 LGHDT and CDR2 YNNKEL (reference sequence). CDR3 length: 13 amino acids. V was clipped by 5 bases and J by 1 base, with 8 bases between them. CDR3 protein: CASSRGLQETQYF. The CDR3 DNA reads as TGTGCCAGCAGCAGGGGCCTCCAAGAGACCCAGTACTTC.

The V and J genes are TRBV6-2 or TRBV6-3 and TRBJ2-7; 7 nucleotides align to TRBD1. CDR1 is MNHEY and CDR2 is SVGEGT in the germline V gene. The CDR3 is made up of 15 amino acids. Losses at the gene ends were 6 bases for V and 3 bases for J; bases not matched to a gene: 11. The CDR3 sequence is CASSTRTGFIYEQYF. As DNA, the CDR3 is TGTGCCAGCAGCACCAGGACAGGATTTATCTACGAGCAGTACTTC.

This chain connects TRBV5-6 to TRBJ2-2; D possibly corresponds to TRBD2 (6 bases). The CDR3 totals 15 residues. The germline V and J ends were trimmed by 2 bases and 0 bases, with 8 bases remaining between them. CDR1 SGHDT and CDR2 YYEEEE come from the germline V gene. The CDR3: CASSFAGSNTGELFF. The DNA for the CDR3 is TGTGCCAGCAGCTTTGCGGGGTCGAACACCGGGGAGCTGTTTTTT.

The V gene is TRBV28, the J gene TRBJ1-3; D might be TRBD1 (6 bases). This CDR3 has 14 residues. The V gene's germline CDR1 is MDHEN and CDR2 SYDVKM. With 10 bases removed from V and 0 bases from J, the gap between germline ends came to 13 bases. The CDR3 DNA reads as TGTGCCACCCGAGACAGGAGCTCTGGAAACACCATATATTTT. Translating it yields CATRDRSSGNTIYF.

The chain uses TRBV14 and TRBJ2-1, with TRBD2 matching 14 bases. The germline V gene has CDR1 SGHDN and CDR2 FVKESK. With V trimmed by 3 bases and J by 3 bases, 10 bases remained unmatched. CDR3 length: 19 amino acids. The CDR3 sequence is CASSHALTSGRAYYNEQFF. CDR3 in DNA: TGTGCCAGCAGCCACGCCCTGACTAGCGGGAGGGCCTACTACAATGAGCAGTTCTTC.

The rearrangement links TRBV7-2 to TRBJ2-6; D is unclear. This CDR3 spans 15 amino acids. Trimming cost V 0 bases and J 0 bases, with 3 bases left between them. Germline CDR1 is SGHTA and CDR2 is FQGNSA. CDR3 bases: TGTGCCAGCAGCTTAGCCCACTCTGGGGCCAACGTCCTGACTTTC. It is translated as CASSLAHSGANVLTF.